This TCR beta chain was found in a study of Graves' ophthalmopathy and Graves' hyperthyroidism. The study's findings and limits: Blood also held most thyroid clonotypes expanded above 0.001 frequency.

The study amplified TCR beta CDR3 regions using RNA transcripts. The first-round RT-PCR employed HTBI primers together with the Qiagen OneStep RT-PCR kit. A multiplex PCR was then performed as the second round. TCRdb independently ran MiXCR on the multiplex PCR reads; one entry per CDR3 protein. Of about 400,000 distinct CDR3 sequences listed, around 21% were seen once; the top ten hold around 3.1%. The ends lost 2 bases at V and 4 bases at J; junction bases unmatched: 11. The CDR3 spans 17 residues. CDR1 is SNHLY, CDR2 FYNNEI, per germline. This clonotype showed up many times. Its specificity is not known. Hyperthyroidism showing no ophthalmopathy within 18 months of follow-up was stable. New diagnoses, under 2 months' duration, and ages 18 to 65 characterized the hyperthyroidism patients.

The sample was peripheral blood. This receptor was obtained from a woman aged 18-30 years with stable Graves' hyperthyroidism. This chain uses TRBV2 with TRBJ2-1; 7 bases are a match to TRBD2. The CDR3 here is CASSECKASGVYNEQFF. CDR3 DNA: TGTGCCAGCAGTGAATGTAAGGCTAGCGGAGTTTACAATGAGCAGTTCTTC.